This record looks at one TCR beta chain sequence and its context. The target antigen is unknown. This sample is drawn from a study of tumor-infiltrating lymphocytes in primary liver carcinoma. General observations from the study: Compared with blood, tumor repertoires held significantly more in their top 250 clones.

The CDR3 sequence is 12 residues long. CDR1 and CDR2 (germline): SGHNT, YENEEA. With V trimmed by 6 bases and J by 6 bases, 4 bases remained unmatched. Co-extracted RNA and DNA came from approximately 20-30 mg of unsorted bulk tissue. Constant-region priming of about 500 ng total RNA yielded TCR beta cDNA. It was through three nested multiplex PCR rounds of slightly modified ARM-PCR that TCR beta libraries arose. A C-beta reverse primer and TRBV1-TRBV30 forward primers served in each of the first two PCR rounds, at 10 cycles apiece. A single record per CDR3 protein comes from TCRdb applying MiXCR to the multiplex PCR reads. The sample has roughly 24,000 distinct CDR3 sequences, 70% to 80% seen once.

Sequenced material: liver tumor tissue from sampling region 5. The subset denotes: tumor region T5, tumor centre. This clonotype was sampled from a woman aged 25 to 39 with primary liver carcinoma and hepatitis B virus infection. The genes are TRBV11-3 and TRBJ1-1; 7 bases agree with TRBD1. This chain's CDR3 is CASSQTGSEAFF. The DNA of the CDR3 is TGTGCCAGCAGTCAGACAGGGTCTGAAGCTTTCTTT. Based on the CDR3 plus reference TRBV11-3 and TRBJ1-1, the full variable domain is EAGVVQSPRYKIIEKKQPVAFWCNPISGHNTLYWYLQNLGQGPELLIRYENEEAVDDSQLPKDRFSAERLKGVDSTLKIQPAELGDSAVYLCASSQTGSEAFFGQGTRLTVV.